Listed below are T cell receptor beta chains from one sample, sequenced in a study of blood T cells in healthy people across ages. In TCRdb, the 5' RACE reads were re-called with MiXCR into one record per CDR3 protein. Among about 780,000 distinct CDR3 sequences listed, 35% to 60% were seen once. Sequencing was performed on blood. The receptors stem from a man at least 80 years old in good health. CDR3s include the opening cysteine and the closing phenylalanine or tryptophan. Each record gives: V gene, clone size, J gene, D gene, CDR3 DNA, CDR3 protein. The D gene is left open where the match is weak. Not all rows give a size; the values are once, few, many and, for expanded clones, a class.

V: TRBV6-6; size: NA; J: TRBJ1-6; D: NA; DNA: TGTGCCAGCAGCTCAACTGGACCCTCTAATTCACCCCTCCACTTT; CDR3: CASSSTGPSNSPLHF
V: TRBV10-2; size: NA; J: TRBJ1-5; D: NA; DNA: TGCGCCAGCAGTGAGGGCAGGGGCGGCAATCAGCCCCAGCATTTT; CDR3: CASSEGRGGNQPQHF
V: TRBV5-5; size: NA; J: TRBJ1-1; D: NA; DNA: TGTGCCGGCAGCTTAGTCGTAAACACTGAAGCTTTCTTT; CDR3: CAGSLVVNTEAFF
V: TRBV28; size: NA; J: TRBJ2-7; D: TRBD1; DNA: TGTGCCAGCGCCGGGACAGAGTACGAGCAGTACTTC; CDR3: CASAGTEYEQYF
V: TRBV27; size: few; J: TRBJ2-1; D: NA; DNA: TGTGCCAGCAGTTTATCTTCGGGGGAGAGGAGTGAGCAGTTCTTC; CDR3: CASSLSSGERSEQFF
V: TRBV10-3; size: once; J: TRBJ2-1; D: NA; DNA: TGTGCCGCCCGGGACGGATTGTACAATGAGCAGTTCTTC; CDR3: CAARDGLYNEQFF
V: TRBV20-1; size: NA; J: TRBJ2-5; D: TRBD2; DNA: TGCAGTGCTAGAGATCAAACTAGCGGGCAAGAGACCCAGTACTTC; CDR3: CSARDQTSGQETQYF
V: TRBV12-3/TRBV12-4; size: many; J: TRBJ2-2; D: NA; DNA: TGTGCCAGCAGTTTTCCCACAGGGACCACCGGGGAGCTGTTTTTT; CDR3: CASSFPTGTTGELFF
V: TRBV4-1; size: NA; J: TRBJ2-3; D: NA; DNA: TGCGCCAGCAGCCCCCATAGAGCGGGTACAGATACGCAGTATTTT; CDR3: CASSPHRAGTDTQYF
V: TRBV6-5; size: NA; J: TRBJ2-3; D: NA; DNA: TGTGCCAGCAGTTACGGTGTGGGGGGCACAGATACGCAGTATTTT; CDR3: CASSYGVGGTDTQYF
V: TRBV7-9; size: NA; J: TRBJ2-3; D: NA; DNA: TGTGCCAGCATCGATACGGCCGGGACTGGGAGCACAGATACGCAGTATTTT; CDR3: CASIDTAGTGSTDTQYF
V: TRBV2; size: NA; J: TRBJ2-7; D: TRBD1; DNA: TGTGCCAGCAGGGAAGACAGGGGCGAGCGGTACTTC; CDR3: CASREDRGERYF
V: TRBV29-1; size: NA; J: TRBJ2-1; D: NA; DNA: TGCAGCGTTTCAAGCGGAAACCTCCACAATGAGCAGTTCTTC; CDR3: CSVSSGNLHNEQFF
V: TRBV9; size: NA; J: TRBJ1-4; D: NA; DNA: TGTGCCAGCAGCGTAGGTCCAGACTATGAAAAACTGTTTTTT; CDR3: CASSVGPDYEKLFF
V: TRBV7-3; size: few; J: TRBJ2-1; D: NA; DNA: TGTGCCAGCAGCTTAAGTCAGGGTTCCTACAATGAGCAGTTCTTC; CDR3: CASSLSQGSYNEQFF
V: TRBV7-2; size: NA; J: TRBJ2-7; D: TRBD2; DNA: TGTGCCAGCAGCACCTCGGGGGGGGCGCCCTACGAGCAGTACTTC; CDR3: CASSTSGGAPYEQYF
V: TRBV12-3/TRBV12-4; size: NA; J: TRBJ1-1; D: NA; DNA: TGTGCCAGCAGTTTAATGTTGAACACTGAAGCTTTCTTT; CDR3: CASSLMLNTEAFF
V: TRBV2; size: NA; J: TRBJ2-7; D: NA; DNA: TGTGCCAGCAGGAGCGGAGGATACGAGCAGTACTTC; CDR3: CASRSGGYEQYF
V: TRBV7-2; size: NA; J: TRBJ2-1; D: TRBD2; DNA: TGTGCCAGCAGCTCACTAGCGGGAGGAGGGGTTGAGCAGTTCTTC; CDR3: CASSSLAGGGVEQFF
V: TRBV5-1; size: NA; J: TRBJ2-5; D: NA; DNA: TGCGCCAGCAGCATTCACTGGATGCGGGAGACCCAGTACTTC; CDR3: CASSIHWMRETQYF
V: TRBV2; size: NA; J: TRBJ2-1; D: NA; DNA: TGTGCCAGCAGTTCAGGGGAGAGACACAATGAGCAGTTCTTC; CDR3: CASSSGERHNEQFF
V: TRBV4-2; size: NA; J: TRBJ1-4; D: NA; DNA: TGTGCCAGCAGCCAAGATACCGGGTCGTTTGAAAAACTGTTTTTT; CDR3: CASSQDTGSFEKLFF
V: TRBV4-1; size: NA; J: TRBJ1-3; D: TRBD1; DNA: TGCGCCAGCAGCCTGCGGACAGGCCCGCCTGGAAACACCATATATTTT; CDR3: CASSLRTGPPGNTIYF
V: TRBV12-3/TRBV12-4; size: NA; J: TRBJ2-7; D: NA; DNA: TGTGCCAGCAGTTTGCCACAGGGAAGTAACGAGCAGTACTTC; CDR3: CASSLPQGSNEQYF